The 4 T cell receptor beta chains reported below all come from one sample, sequenced in a study of breast tumors, draining lymph nodes, adjacent tissues. TCRdb used MiXCR to reprocess the multiplex PCR reads, holding one entry per CDR3 protein. The sample holds just over 30,000 distinct CDR3 sequences, 60% to 70% seen once. Sequencing was done on a sample of breast tumor tissue. These receptors were obtained from a female donor with breast cancer. Some clones in this sample may be carry-over from other donors' samples.

The V call is TRBV12-3 or TRBV12-4, the J call TRBJ2-1, with 10 nucleotides matching TRBD2. Trimming at V came to 6 bases and at J to 14 bases, leaving 13 bases not matched to a gene. The CDR3 has 14 residues. The CDR3 sequence: CASRPAGGRVSEFF. The CDR3 DNA reads as TGTGCCAGCAGGCCAGCGGGGGGGCGGGTTAGTGAGTTCTTC.

This clonotype was recorded at least ten times. The chain is built from TRBV6-5 and TRBJ1-6; D is ambiguous. V lost 5 bases and J lost 10, with 15 bases in between. Germline V gives CDR1 MNHEY, CDR2 SVGAGI. This CDR3 contains 14 residues. CDR3 DNA: TGTGCCAGCAGTCACCGCAGGTCGGAATCACCCCTCCACTTT. Amino acid sequence: CASSHRRSESPLHF.

V usage is TRBV6-5 and J usage is TRBJ1-5, with D unclear. Per germline, CDR1 MNHEY and CDR2 SVGAGI. The CDR3 runs to 12 residues. V lost 8 bases, J lost 4 bases, and 9 bases lay in between. CDR3 sequence (DNA): TGTGCCAGCCAACGGGAGAATCAGCCCCAGCATTTT. This translates into CASQRENQPQHF.

This clonotype was detected ten times or more. This could be a read error, since a much larger clone is one nucleotide away. V and J are TRBV5-8 and TRBJ2-7; D might be TRBD1 (5 bases). Trimming left V 0 bases short and J 2 bases short, with 9 bases between. The CDR3 has 14 amino acids. Germline V gene lookup returns CDR1 SGHTS and CDR2 YDEGEE. In DNA form, the CDR3 reads TGTGCCAGCAGCTTGGTGGACACGGCCTACGAGCAGTACTTC. This codes for CASSLVDTAYEQYF.